The 32 T cell receptor beta chains in this list originate from one sample, sequenced in a study of T cell repertoires in cytomegalovirus infection. The antigens for these receptors are not known. TCRdb passed the reads through MiXCR, listing each CDR3 protein once. The sample lists about 770,000 distinct CDR3 sequences, approximately 32% seen once, with about 12% in the top ten. This specimen was cultured CD8+ T cells from PBMCs, taken from culture after CMV antigen stimulation. Receptors were obtained from a human donor in good health (CMV status not recorded). Some clones in this sample may be carry-over from other donors' samples.

This sequence joins TRBV19 and TRBJ1-1; 9 nucleotides line up with TRBD1. The CDR3 spans 15 residues. Per the germline V gene, CDR1 is LNHDA and CDR2 is SQIVND (reference sequence). With V trimmed by 5 bases and J by 5 bases, 9 bases remained unmatched. In nucleotides, the CDR3 is TGTGCCAGTAGTCTTGGGGACAGGGTTTGGACTGAAGCTTTCTTT. It codes for CASSLGDRVWTEAFF.

The chain links TRBV19 to TRBJ2-1; no firm D call. Trimming cost V 1 base and J 9 bases, with 4 bases left between them. Germline CDR1 reads LNHDA; CDR2 reads SQIVND (reference sequence). The CDR3 is 11 residues long. The CDR3 bases are TGTGCCAGTAGTATAGGGTCTGAGCAGTTCTTC. This sequence encodes CASSIGSEQFF.

Ten or more counts support this clonotype. The CDR3 is CAPREGGHNEQFF. CDR3 nucleotides: TGTGCCCCCAGGGAGGGGGGACACAATGAGCAGTTCTTC. This chain uses TRBV7-2 with TRBJ2-1, with D perhaps TRBD2 (7 bases). The germline V gene has CDR1 SGHTA and CDR2 FQGNSA. The CDR3 runs to 13 residues. Trimming stripped 11 bases from V and 5 bases from J, with 16 bases between.

This clonotype has a count of ten or more. The rearrangement links TRBV7-2 to TRBJ1-2, with D maybe TRBD1 (6 bases). Germline CDR1 reads SGHTA; CDR2 reads FQGNSA. Trimming took 8 bases from V and 4 from J, leaving 14 bases between them. The CDR3 totals 13 residues. In DNA, the CDR3 is TGTGCCAGCTTAGGGACAACCTTCTATGGCTACACCTTC. Residues: CASLGTTFYGYTF.

In its sample, this clonotype was seen many times. This rearrangement joins TRBV12-3 or TRBV12-4 to TRBJ2-7; 7 nucleotides align to TRBD1. The V segment lost 4 bases and the J segment 0 bases; nucleotides outside the gene matches: 3. The CDR3 has 14 amino acids. The CDR3 reads CASSSTGLSYEQYF. The CDR3 nucleotides are TGTGCCAGCAGTTCGACAGGGCTCTCCTACGAGCAGTACTTC.

This chain links TRBV6-5 with TRBJ1-2; D is unclear. Germline V gene lookup returns CDR1 MNHEY and CDR2 SVGAGI. Trimming removed 4 bases from V and 4 bases from J, with 16 bases in between. CDR3 length: 15 residues. CDR3: CASSSFGRAGYGYTF. The CDR3 bases are TGTGCCAGCAGTTCGTTTGGGAGGGCAGGCTATGGCTACACCTTC.

Only a few counts were recorded for this clonotype. The chain links TRBV9 to TRBJ2-1, with 9 bases fitting TRBD2. This CDR3 is 16 amino acids long. J was trimmed by 9 bases and V by 7 bases; bases with no gene match: 17. The germline gives CDR1 SGDLS, CDR2 YYNGEE. For the CDR3, the DNA is TGTGCCAGCGGGGGTGGTGTAGCGGGGGCTCGGGGTGAGCAGTTCTTC. This sequence encodes CASGGGVAGARGEQFF.

The chain combines TRBV28 with TRBJ2-3; D is possibly TRBD1 (5 bases). The CDR3 is 14 amino acids. Trimming stripped 2 bases from V and 4 bases from J, with 10 bases between. Germline loops: CDR1 MDHEN, CDR2 SYDVKM. CDR3 sequence (DNA): TGTGCCAGCAGTTTAAACCAGGGCCCAGATACGCAGTATTTT. Protein sequence: CASSLNQGPDTQYF.

There are many counts of this clonotype. The chain joins TRBV14 to TRBJ2-1; the match to TRBD2 covers 11 bases. Trimming at V came to 1 base and at J to 4 bases, leaving 0 bases not matched to a gene. The germline CDR1 and CDR2 sequences are SGHDN and FVKESK. CDR3 length equals 15 residues. CDR3 sequence (DNA): TGTGCCAGCAGCCAAGGACTAGCGGGGTACAATGAGCAGTTCTTC. Translated: CASSQGLAGYNEQFF. Full variable domain (missing parts from reference TRBV14 and TRBJ2-1): EAGVTQFPSHSVIEKGQTVTLRCDPISGHDNLYWYRRVMGKEIKFLLHFVKESKQDESGMPNNRFLAERTGGTYSTLKVQPAELEDSGVYFCASSQGLAGYNEQFFGPGTRLTVL.

The chain combines TRBV5-4 with TRBJ1-1; D unresolved. This CDR3 has 14 amino acids. Germline CDR1 SGHNT, CDR2 YYREEE (reference sequence). V lost 3 bases and J lost 2, with 11 bases in between. CDR3 coding DNA: TGTGCCAGCAGCTCGCCGGCGGGTAACACTGAAGCTTTCTTT. Translation gives CASSSPAGNTEAFF.

This clonotype was observed many times. The V call is TRBV7-6, the J call TRBJ1-1; 10 bases fit TRBD1. The V gene's germline CDR1 is SGHVS and CDR2 FNYEAQ. CDR3 size: 17 residues. Trimming cost V 3 bases and J 1 base; bases outside gene matches: 8. The chain's CDR3 is CASSLGFGTGANTEAFF. For the CDR3, the DNA is TGTGCCAGCAGCTTGGGGTTCGGGACAGGGGCGAACACTGAAGCTTTCTTT.

This clonotype occurred a few times. The chain carries TRBV6-1 and TRBJ1-1; 9 nucleotides agree with TRBD1. Looked up from germline, CDR1 is MNHNS and CDR2 is SASEGT. Trimming at V came to 3 bases and at J to 1 base, leaving 3 bases not matched to a gene. The CDR3 has 15 amino acids. The CDR3 nucleotides read TGTGCCAGCAGTGAGATGACAGGGGGGAACACTGAAGCTTTCTTT. Protein product: CASSEMTGGNTEAFF.

The chain is built from TRBV5-6 and TRBJ2-3; TRBD2 matches 9 bases. The CDR3 contains 16 residues. V shed 3 bases and J 0 bases; nucleotides not matched to a gene: 5. Germline values: CDR1 SGHDT, CDR2 YYEEEE. This chain's CDR3 is CASSSILAGSTDTQYF. The DNA of the CDR3 is TGTGCCAGCAGCTCCATCCTAGCGGGGAGCACAGATACGCAGTATTTT.

This clonotype was observed many times. V is TRBV7-9 and J is TRBJ1-1, with 7 bases that match TRBD1. This CDR3 has 17 residues. Germline V lookup: CDR1 SEHNR, CDR2 FQNEAQ (reference sequence). V lost 1 base, J lost 1 base, and 9 bases stayed unmatched. CDR3 sequence: CASSLVVWDRENTEAFF. The CDR3 DNA follows: TGTGCCAGCAGCTTAGTTGTTTGGGACAGAGAGAACACTGAAGCTTTCTTT. Looking up the rest from reference TRBV7-9 and TRBJ1-1 gives the full variable domain: DTGVSQNPRHKITKRGQNVTFRCDPISEHNRLYWYRQTLGQGPEFLTYFQNEAQLEKSRLLSDRFSAERPKGSFSTLEIQRTEQGDSAMYLCASSLVVWDRENTEAFFGQGTRLTVV.

J is TRBJ2-3 and V is TRBV27, with D perhaps TRBD2 (5 bases). Germline CDR1 is MNHEY and CDR2 is SMNVEV (reference sequence). Trimming took off 4 bases at V and 4 bases at J, with 12 bases between the two ends. There are 14 residues in the CDR3. This CDR3 is CASSSRLFSDTQYF. DNA for the CDR3: TGTGCCAGCAGTTCCCGACTATTTTCAGATACGCAGTATTTT.

The rearrangement joins TRBV7-3 to TRBJ2-1; 12 nucleotides match TRBD2. CDR1 and CDR2 (germline): SGHTA, FQGTGA. The CDR3 sequence is 16 residues long. J gave up 9 bases and V 2 bases, and 8 bases lay outside the gene matches. DNA for the CDR3: TGTGCCAGCAGCTTAGGAGCTAGCGGGGGGGCCGGTGAGCAGTTCTTC. Its translation is CASSLGASGGAGEQFF.

This clonotype was counted only a few times. V usage is TRBV7-9 and J usage is TRBJ2-7; 10 bases match TRBD1. Germline V gives CDR1 SEHNR, CDR2 FQNEAQ (reference sequence). The ends lost 1 base at V and 2 bases at J; junction bases unmatched: 5. This CDR3 spans 16 amino acids. CDR3 coding DNA: TGTGCCAGCAGCTTAGTTGGGACAGGGGACCCCTACGAGCAGTACTTC. Protein sequence: CASSLVGTGDPYEQYF.

The V call is TRBV7-2, the J call TRBJ1-1; 11 bases are shared with TRBD1. V shed 5 bases, J shed 1 base, and the junction held 0 bases outside the gene matches. The CDR3 runs 14 residues. Germline CDR1 and CDR2: SGHTA and FQGNSA. CDR3 bases: TGTGCCAGCAGCGGACAGGGGGCGAACACTGAAGCTTTCTTT. This sequence encodes CASSGQGANTEAFF.

In its sample, this clonotype was seen a few times. J is TRBJ2-7 and V is TRBV7-9, with TRBD2 identical over 8 bases. Germline V lookup: CDR1 SEHNR, CDR2 FQNEAQ (reference sequence). The CDR3 is made up of 18 amino acids. Losses at the gene ends were 3 bases for V and 2 bases for J; bases not matched to a gene: 15. Written as DNA, the CDR3 is TGTGCCAGCAGCTTCCCCCGCGTCGGGGGGGCCGGGGCCTACGAGCAGTACTTC. Encoded protein: CASSFPRVGGAGAYEQYF.

This clonotype was detected only a few times. The chain couples TRBV7-9 to TRBJ2-1, with D unresolved. The germline CDR1 and CDR2 sequences are SEHNR and FQNEAQ (reference sequence). The CDR3 has 14 residues. Trimming cost V 5 bases and J 3 bases, with 11 bases left between them. As DNA, the CDR3 is TGTGCCAGCAGCCCCGAGGCAGGCTACAATGAGCAGTTCTTC. It specifies CASSPEAGYNEQFF.

This clonotype was seen more than once but under ten times. The chain couples TRBV11-2 to TRBJ2-5, with D uncertain. V lost 4 bases, J lost 1 base, and 10 bases lay in between. From germline, CDR1 is SGHAT and CDR2 FQNNGV. The CDR3 runs to 14 residues. The CDR3 is CASSYETPQETQYF. Written as DNA, the CDR3 is TGTGCCAGCAGCTATGAGACACCCCAAGAGACCCAGTACTTC.

This clonotype was detected a few times. The chain links TRBV24-1 to TRBJ2-2; TRBD1 is a possible D gene (6 bases). The V end was cut by 3 bases, the J end by 2 bases, with 9 bases between. The CDR3 sequence is 15 residues long. CDR1 KGHDR and CDR2 SFDVKD come from the germline V gene. The CDR3 loop reads CATSDLQGNTGELFF. The DNA for the CDR3 is TGTGCCACCAGTGATCTACAGGGCAACACCGGGGAGCTGTTTTTT.

This clonotype has more than one count but fewer than ten. This chain links TRBV28 with TRBJ2-3; 15 bases match TRBD2. Germline CDR1 is MDHEN and CDR2 is SYDVKM. The V segment lost 1 base and the J segment 6 bases; nucleotides outside the gene matches: 5. The CDR3 runs to 17 residues. The chain's CDR3 is CASSLSWTSGGVDTQYF. The CDR3 bases are TGTGCCAGCAGTTTATCATGGACTAGCGGGGGGGTCGATACGCAGTATTTT.

This clonotype turned up a few times. The chain carries TRBV27 and TRBJ1-1, with 8 bases identical to TRBD1. This CDR3 is built from 15 residues. The germline V gene has CDR1 MNHEY and CDR2 SMNVEV (reference sequence). With 6 bases clipped from V and 5 bases from J, the junction kept 11 bases outside the gene matches. CDR3 residues: CASSFSRGRGTEAFF. In DNA, the CDR3 is TGTGCCAGCAGCTTTTCCAGGGGGCGCGGGACTGAAGCTTTCTTT.

The CDR3: CASSLEGTTLGTEAFF. The CDR3, as DNA: TGTGCCAGCAGCTTAGAAGGGACTACACTTGGGACTGAAGCTTTCTTT. The chain carries TRBV7-6 and TRBJ1-1; tentative D call: TRBD1 (5 bases). The germline gives CDR1 SGHVS, CDR2 FNYEAQ. CDR3 length: 16 residues. Trimming took off 1 base at V and 5 bases at J, with 17 bases between the two ends.

In its sample, this clonotype was seen many times. The CDR3 is CASSHRVDEQFF. The CDR3 bases are TGTGCCAGCAGTCACAGGGTAGATGAGCAGTTCTTC. The chain uses TRBV12-3 or TRBV12-4 and TRBJ2-1, with a weak D call TRBD1 (6 bases). The CDR3 runs to 12 residues. V was trimmed by 5 bases and J by 8 bases, leaving 10 bases between them.

The V gene is TRBV20-1, the J gene TRBJ2-7; no clear D gene. Trimming took off 3 bases at V and 3 bases at J, with 15 bases between the two ends. The CDR3 is 14 residues long. Germline CDR1 is DFQATT and CDR2 is SNEGSKA (reference sequence). The CDR3 region has the DNA TGCAGTGCTAGTTCGAGGAACAGTTACTACGAGCAGTACGTC. Protein: CSASSRNSYYEQYV.

This chain joins TRBV10-3 and TRBJ1-1; TRBD1 is a possible D gene (6 bases). Trimming stripped 2 bases from V and 4 bases from J, with 14 bases between. The CDR3 is 15 amino acids. Germline CDR1 reads ENHRY; CDR2 reads SYGVKD. CDR3 in amino acids: CAISELQGYGTEAFF. CDR3 sequence (DNA): TGTGCCATCAGTGAGCTTCAGGGGTATGGCACTGAAGCTTTCTTT.

The chain recombines TRBV19 with TRBJ1-2, with D unresolved. The V gene's germline CDR1 is LNHDA and CDR2 SQIVND (reference sequence). The CDR3 has 13 amino acids. V shed 3 bases and J shed 4 bases, with 9 bases lying between them. CDR3 coding DNA: TGTGCCAGTAGTATCCCGGACCGCTATGGCTACACCTTC. Its translation is CASSIPDRYGYTF.

V gene TRBV7-6 combines with J gene TRBJ2-5; 8 positions agree with TRBD1. There are 15 residues in the CDR3. Germline values: CDR1 SGHVS, CDR2 FNYEAQ. V shed 5 bases, J shed 7 bases, and the junction held 12 bases outside the gene matches. The CDR3 sequence: CASSHDGQGRGTQYF. Written as DNA, the CDR3 is TGTGCCAGCAGCCATGACGGACAGGGTAGGGGGACCCAGTACTTC.

The genes are TRBV24-1 and TRBJ2-3, with 9 bases identical to TRBD2. In germline, CDR1 is KGHDR, CDR2 SFDVKD. Unmatched junction bases numbered 7, after V lost 1 base and J lost 6 bases. The CDR3 spans 16 residues. CDR3 DNA: TGTGCCACCAGTGATTTAGCCAGCGGGGGGCCGGATACGCAGTATTTT. Translation: CATSDLASGGPDTQYF.

The rearrangement links TRBV4-1 to TRBJ2-2, with unresolved D. V lost 8 bases and J 7 bases, leaving 8 bases between the germline ends. CDR1 and CDR2 (germline): MGHRA, YSYEKL. The CDR3 has 11 residues. CDR3 coding DNA: TGCGCCAGCTTTGATGGCGGGGAGCTGTTTTTT. Its protein product is CASFDGGELFF.